Shown below are 22 T cell receptor beta chains from a single sample sequenced in a study of T cell repertoires in cytomegalovirus infection. Via MiXCR, TCRdb re-called the reads, giving one row per CDR3 protein. This table holds around 550,000 distinct CDR3 sequences, around 27% found once. The sample comprised PBMCs. These receptors originate from a human donor in good health (CMV status not recorded). Some clones in this sample may be carry-over from other donors' samples.

This clonotype was counted a few times. V gene TRBV29-1 combines with J gene TRBJ2-5, with 9 bases that match TRBD2. J was trimmed by 5 bases and V by 6 bases; bases with no gene match: 16. Per germline, CDR1 SQVTM and CDR2 ANQGSEA. This CDR3 comprises 16 residues. The CDR3, as DNA: TGCAGCGTAGGGGCTCGTTCGCGGGAGGGCTTTGAGACCCAGTACTTC. Translation: CSVGARSREGFETQYF.

The V and J genes are TRBV2 and TRBJ2-2; D is unresolved. The CDR3 is 14 residues long. The V gene's germline CDR1 is SNHLY and CDR2 FYNNEI. With 2 bases removed from V and 2 bases from J, the gap between germline ends came to 6 bases. The DNA of the CDR3 is TGTGCCAGCAGTGAAAGCCGAAACACCGGGGAGCTGTTTTTT. Translation gives CASSESRNTGELFF.

This clonotype was seen more than once but under ten times. The chain couples TRBV5-5 to TRBJ2-1, with 10 bases matching TRBD2. J gave up 7 bases and V 4 bases, and 8 bases lay outside the gene matches. Germline V gives CDR1 SGHKS, CDR2 YYEKEE (reference sequence). The CDR3 consists of 15 residues. Here the CDR3 DNA reads TGTGCCAGCAGCCTGGAGGGACTAGCGCTAAATGAGCAGTTCTTC. Translating it yields CASSLEGLALNEQFF.

This clonotype was seen a handful of times. The rearrangement joins TRBV7-6 to TRBJ2-7, with TRBD2 as a possible D gene (5 bases). Germline V gene sequence: CDR1 SGHVS, CDR2 FNYEAQ. V dropped 4 bases and J dropped 6 bases, with 13 bases sitting between them. The CDR3 extends over 13 amino acids. Written as DNA, the CDR3 is TGTGCCAGCAGCTCCCCTGAGAGGGCCGAGCAGTACTTC. Its translation is CASSSPERAEQYF.

The J gene is TRBJ2-7, the V gene TRBV29-1; D may match TRBD1 or TRBD2 (5 bases each). Between the trimmed V and J ends, which lost 7 bases and 2 bases, there was a span of 12 bases. The CDR3 runs to 12 residues. From germline, CDR1 is SQVTM and CDR2 ANQGSEA. The CDR3 loop is CSAGTSAYEQYF. CDR3 coding DNA: TGCAGCGCTGGGACCAGCGCCTACGAGCAGTACTTC.

This clonotype was seen once. The chain carries TRBV19 and TRBJ2-3; 12 bases match TRBD2. The CDR3 consists of 15 residues. Germline V gene sequence: CDR1 LNHDA, CDR2 SQIVND (reference sequence). V lost 9 bases, J lost 6 bases, and 10 bases stayed unmatched. CDR3 sequence reads: CASKGLAGMADTQYF. CDR3 in DNA: TGTGCCAGCAAAGGACTAGCGGGAATGGCGGATACGCAGTATTTT.

V gene TRBV6-5 combines with J gene TRBJ2-3; D perhaps matches TRBD1 (6 bases). Trimming took 8 bases from V and 4 from J, leaving 16 bases between them. The CDR3 runs 14 residues. Germline V gene data show CDR1 as MNHEY and CDR2 as SVGAGI. The CDR3: CASGVLSGADTQYF. The CDR3 DNA sequence: TGTGCCAGCGGGGTCCTATCAGGGGCAGATACGCAGTATTTT.

Turning to this clonotype: It may be a read error: a sequence one base away is much more abundant. This chain uses TRBV7-9 with TRBJ2-3; 10 bases line up with TRBD2. With 0 bases clipped from V and 4 bases from J, the junction kept 4 bases outside the gene matches. The CDR3 totals 16 residues. Germline-derived CDR1 and CDR2 are SEHNR and FQNEAQ (reference sequence). CDR3 region: CASSLALAGVADTQYF. The CDR3 DNA follows: TGTGCCAGCAGCTTAGCGCTAGCGGGAGTGGCAGATACGCAGTATTTT.

This clonotype was found a few times. The V and J genes are TRBV29-1 and TRBJ2-5, with a tentative D call TRBD1 (5 bases). V was clipped by 5 bases and J by 2 bases, with 15 bases between them. This CDR3 contains 14 residues. Per germline, CDR1 SQVTM and CDR2 ANQGSEA. DNA of the CDR3: TGCAGCGTTCTGAGAGAAGACAGACAAGAGACCCAGTACTTC. It yields the protein CSVLREDRQETQYF. The entire variable domain, with the rest obtained from reference TRBV29-1 and TRBJ2-5, is as follows: SAVISQKPSRDICQRGTSLTIQCQVDSQVTMMFWYRQQPGQSLTLIATANQGSEATYESGFVIDKFPISRPNLTFSTLTVSNMSPEDSSIYLCSVLREDRQETQYFGPGTRLLVL.

J is TRBJ2-1 and V is TRBV18, with D possibly matching TRBD1 (6 bases). This CDR3 is built from 16 residues. Germline V gene lookup returns CDR1 KGHSH and CDR2 LQKENI. Trimming shortened V by 6 bases and J by 5 bases, and 20 bases separated the two germline ends. DNA of the CDR3: TGTGCCAGCTCCCAGGGGTCTGGTCTTCAGGACAATGAGCAGTTCTTC. Translation: CASSQGSGLQDNEQFF.

The V gene is TRBV6-5, the J gene TRBJ1-6; possibly TRBD1 for D (5 bases). Germline CDR1 and CDR2: MNHEY and SVGAGI. V was pared by 2 bases and J by 9 bases, with 11 bases between. The CDR3 sequence is 14 residues long. Here the CDR3 reads CASSYGRGASPLHF. The CDR3 nucleotides read TGTGCCAGCAGTTACGGTAGGGGTGCTTCACCCCTCCACTTT.

This clonotype was observed a few times. The chain recombines TRBV19 with TRBJ2-3; D might be TRBD1 (6 bases). In germline, CDR1 is LNHDA, CDR2 SQIVND (reference sequence). Trimming stripped 6 bases from V and 5 bases from J, with 21 bases between. This CDR3 spans 16 amino acids. The DNA for the CDR3 is TGTGCCAGTAGCCTAACGGGCCTCATCAGGGGAGATACGCAGTATTTT. It codes for CASSLTGLIRGDTQYF.

This clonotype was observed a few times. The rearrangement uses TRBV12-5 and TRBJ1-1; no firm D call. Germline V lookup: CDR1 LGHNT, CDR2 FRNRAP. Deletions cut 2 bases from V and 2 bases from J, with 12 bases between. This CDR3 contains 15 residues. The CDR3 region has the DNA TGTGCTAGTGGTTTGTTGGCAGTGTTAAACACTGAAGCTTTCTTT. It yields the protein CASGLLAVLNTEAFF.

This rearrangement joins TRBV12-3 or TRBV12-4 to TRBJ2-1, with 16 bases aligning to TRBD2. J was trimmed by 9 bases and V by 5 bases; bases with no gene match: 4. This CDR3 is 15 amino acids long. CDR3 protein: CASSLGTSGRAEQFF. The CDR3 DNA reads as TGTGCCAGCAGTCTCGGGACTAGCGGGAGGGCTGAGCAGTTCTTC.

This clonotype turned up a few times. The chain is built from TRBV7-2 and TRBJ2-7, with 9 positions matching TRBD1. In germline, CDR1 is SGHTA, CDR2 FQGNSA. The J segment lost 2 bases and the V segment lost 3 bases, leaving 8 bases of the junction unmatched. The CDR3 totals 16 residues. The CDR3 sequence: CASSLPRGQGAYEQYF. The CDR3 region has the DNA TGTGCCAGCAGCTTGCCTCGGGGACAGGGAGCCTACGAGCAGTACTTC.

The V call is TRBV29-1, the J call TRBJ2-7, with TRBD1 as a possible D gene (5 bases). Deletions cut 4 bases from V and 3 bases from J, with 37 bases between. CDR3 size: 21 residues. Germline loops: CDR1 SQVTM, CDR2 ANQGSEA. The CDR3 loop reads CSVVPALKTVSKPASIYEQYF. The DNA of the CDR3 is TGCAGCGTTGTCCCAGCACTAAAGACAGTCTCGAAACCCGCCTCGATCTACGAGCAGTACTTC.

At least ten counts were recorded for this clonotype. The CDR3 loop reads CASSLNRALYEQYF. The CDR3 coding sequence is TGTGCCAGCAGCTTAAATCGGGCCCTCTACGAGCAGTACTTC. The chain joins TRBV7-8 to TRBJ2-7; D not resolved. The CDR3 consists of 14 residues. Germline V gene data show CDR1 as SGHVS and CDR2 as FQNEAQ. Trimming removed 2 bases from V and 3 bases from J, with 11 bases in between.

The sample holds a few counts of this clonotype. The CDR3 region is CASTQTSGRRDTQYF. DNA of the CDR3: TGTGCCAGCACTCAAACTAGCGGGAGAAGAGATACGCAGTATTTT. The V and J genes are TRBV7-2 and TRBJ2-3, with TRBD2 matching over 11 bases. Germline V gene data show CDR1 as SGHTA and CDR2 as FQGNSA. V was pared by 7 bases and J by 5 bases, with 8 bases of the junction left unmatched. The CDR3 totals 15 residues.

V usage is TRBV15 and J usage is TRBJ2-3; D may match TRBD1 or TRBD2 (5 bases each). The V end was cut by 5 bases, the J end by 6 bases, with 18 bases between. This CDR3 is 15 amino acids long. Per germline, CDR1 LNHNV and CDR2 YYDKDF (reference sequence). The CDR3 loop is CATSGLYLEGDTQYF. CDR3 nucleotides: TGTGCCACCAGCGGACTGTACCTAGAGGGGGATACGCAGTATTTT.

This clonotype was counted a few times. This sequence joins TRBV20-1 and TRBJ2-1; TRBD2 matches 10 bases. There are 16 residues in the CDR3. The J segment lost 2 bases and the V segment lost 1 base, leaving 5 bases of the junction unmatched. Germline V gene lookup returns CDR1 DFQATT and CDR2 SNEGSKA (reference sequence). The CDR3 here is CSARVLGLATYNEQFF. The CDR3 bases are TGCAGTGCTAGAGTGCTGGGACTAGCGACCTACAATGAGCAGTTCTTC.

This clonotype was picked up many times. CDR3 residues: CASSPSHRNTQYF. The DNA for the CDR3 is TGTGCCAGCAGCCCTTCACACCGCAATACGCAGTATTTT. The chain combines TRBV7-2 with TRBJ2-3; D remains ambiguous. The germline V gene encodes CDR1 SGHTA and CDR2 FQGNSA. Trimming left V 5 bases short and J 7 bases short, with 13 bases between. CDR3 size: 13 residues.

This clonotype was observed a few times. The J gene is TRBJ2-3, the V gene TRBV7-3; TRBD2 agrees at 8 bases. The V gene's germline CDR1 is SGHTA and CDR2 FQGTGA. This CDR3 has 18 amino acids. V shed 2 bases and J 6 bases; nucleotides not matched to a gene: 16. Here the CDR3 DNA reads TGTGCCAGCAGCTTAGTTCCCGGCTCGGGACTAGGGCTTGATACGCAGTATTTT. It encodes CASSLVPGSGLGLDTQYF.